This TCR beta chain was found in a study of blood T cells in healthy people across ages. Study-wide context: About one barcoded TCR beta cDNA was captured per two T cells. Study-wide results and limits: Because sorting was not performed, PBMCs prevented conclusive naive versus antigen-experienced comparison.

The second PCR ran roughly 6 to 11 cycles with a sample-barcoded 5' primer and J-beta primers. Researchers report that a template-switch adaptor with 12 random nucleotides tagged each cDNA molecule. TCRdb reprocessed the 5' RACE reads via MiXCR and lists one record per CDR3 protein. The table lists hundreds of thousands of distinct CDR3 sequences, around 49% of them singletons, with roughly 31% in the top ten. Peripheral blood from each donor was collected in a volume of about 9.9 milliliters. Points on this clonotype: The antigen remains undetermined.

Per the germline V gene, CDR1 is MNHEY and CDR2 is SVGEGT. The CDR3 has 15 residues. The TCR originated in a woman aged 60-75 years in good health. The chain links TRBV6-2 or TRBV6-3 to TRBJ2-5; 8 bases align to TRBD1. TRBJ2-4 explains the end of the DNA better; the J call may be wrong. The sample comprised blood. The CDR3 nucleotides read TGTGCCAGCAGGTCGACAGGGGCGGCCAAAAACATTCAGTACTTC. This sequence encodes CASRSTGAAKNIQYF.